One sample yielded the 10 T cell receptor beta chains listed below, sequenced in a study of T-cell memory formation after mild COVID-19. One entry per CDR3 protein results from TCRdb running MiXCR on the 5' RACE reads. This sample has 200,000 to 300,000 distinct CDR3 sequences, with 16% found just once. The sample comprised PBMCs or a T cell subset sorted from them (not recorded which). The receptors derive from a young man who had mild COVID-19 (a few samples of this study predate the infection). Cell type and time point are not known.

The chain uses TRBV7-3 and TRBJ1-6; the match to TRBD1 covers 8 bases. J lost 9 bases, V lost 5 bases, and 12 bases had no gene match. Germline V CDR1 and CDR2: SGHTA, FQGTGA. This CDR3 region has 16 residues. CDR3 DNA: TGTGCCAGCAGCCACCAAGGACAGGGAACAGGTTCACCCCTCCACTTT. This codes for CASSHQGQGTGSPLHF.

The chain joins TRBV20-1 to TRBJ1-1; TRBD1 aligns across 8 bases. V lost 8 bases and J lost 5; bases outside the gene matches: 10. Germline V gives CDR1 DFQATT, CDR2 SNEGSKA (reference sequence). The length of the CDR3 is 13 residues. The CDR3 DNA follows: TGCAGTACCCAGACAGGGGCGAAGACTGAAGCTTTCTTT. Translating gives CSTQTGAKTEAFF.

Only a few counts were recorded for this clonotype. The chain couples TRBV5-6 to TRBJ2-7, with unresolved D. This CDR3 is built from 11 residues. CDR1 is SGHDT, CDR2 YYEEEE, per germline. Trimming removed 4 bases from V and 6 bases from J, with 8 bases in between. The chain's CDR3 is CASSLQSEQYV. The DNA of the CDR3 is TGTGCCAGCAGCCTTCAGAGCGAGCAGTACGTC.

The genes are TRBV29-1 and TRBJ2-5; the match to TRBD1 covers 7 bases. J was trimmed by 4 bases and V by 7 bases; bases with no gene match: 18. CDR3 length: 16 amino acids. CDR1 is SQVTM and CDR2 is ANQGSEA in the germline V gene. The CDR3 DNA reads TGCAGCGCCGGGCGCTCCTCGGGACAGCTCCGAGAGACCCAGTACTTC. It codes for CSAGRSSGQLRETQYF.

At least ten counts were recorded for this clonotype. The chain is built from TRBV7-2 and TRBJ2-1; D is uncertain. CDR1 and CDR2 (germline): SGHTA, FQGNSA. There are 16 residues in the CDR3. Trimming stripped 5 bases from V and 6 bases from J, with 20 bases between. The CDR3 DNA follows: TGTGCCAGCAGCCTCGTTAGCTTGAGTTCCCGCAATGAGCAGTTCTTC. Translated: CASSLVSLSSRNEQFF.

A few counts support this clonotype. This chain links TRBV4-3 with TRBJ2-1; 10 bases map to TRBD2. Trimming at V came to 0 bases and at J to 0 bases, leaving 8 bases not matched to a gene. Germline V gene sequence: CDR1 LGHNA, CDR2 YSLEER. This CDR3 contains 19 residues. The CDR3 DNA is TGCGCCAGCAGCCAAGATCCCCCACTAGCGGGGTACTCCTACAATGAGCAGTTCTTC. Translated: CASSQDPPLAGYSYNEQFF.

The V and J genes are TRBV10-1 and TRBJ1-2, with a weak D call TRBD1 (6 bases). Germline V CDR1 and CDR2: WNHNN, SYGVQD (reference sequence). V was clipped by 4 bases and J by 8 bases, with 14 bases between them. This CDR3 comprises 13 residues. Here the CDR3 reads CASSVTQGSGYTF. The CDR3 region has the DNA TGCGCCAGCAGTGTGACACAGGGATCCGGCTACACCTTC.

V usage is TRBV9 and J usage is TRBJ2-2; D unresolved. The CDR3 is 12 amino acids. Germline V lookup: CDR1 SGDLS, CDR2 YYNGEE. Trimming removed 1 base from V and 6 bases from J, with 4 bases in between. The CDR3 bases are TGTGCCAGCAGCGTAAGATCCGGGGAGCTGTTTTTT. This codes for CASSVRSGELFF.

This sequence joins TRBV7-2 and TRBJ2-7; either TRBD1 or TRBD2 may fit D (5 bases each). The CDR3 extends over 14 amino acids. Trimming removed 5 bases from V and 5 bases from J, with 16 bases in between. CDR1 SGHTA and CDR2 FQGNSA come from the germline V gene. CDR3 coding DNA: TGTGCCAGCAGCCGCCCGGGGCTAGTGAACGAGCAGTACTTC. As protein: CASSRPGLVNEQYF.

The CDR3 nucleotides are TGTGCCATCGCCTCGACAGGGGGCGATCAGCCCCAGCATTTT. It is translated as CAIASTGGDQPQHF. The V gene is TRBV10-3, the J gene TRBJ1-5; TRBD1 aligns across 10 bases. The trim removed 8 bases at V and 5 bases at J, leaving 6 bases unmatched. Germline V gene sequence: CDR1 ENHRY, CDR2 SYGVKD. The CDR3 runs to 14 residues.